This is a list of T cell receptor beta chains from one sample in a study of graft-versus-host responses after intestinal transplantation. Their target antigens are unknown. TCRdb keeps only in-frame clones here, not all; method: immunoSEQ multiplex PCR. Altogether 85,000 to 90,000 clones are present, more than 90% being singletons, with the ten largest covering about 0.3%. The specimen was unstimulated CD4+ T cells sorted from spleen or lymph node cells, collected before intestinal transplant. The receptors shown here come from a human donor who received an intestinal transplant. Both conserved end residues are part of each CDR3. Fields, in order: CDR3 DNA, CDR3 protein, J gene, D gene, clone size, V gene. The D gene is left open where the match is weak. Size is stated for part of the rows, as once, few or many counts, or as a class when the clone is expanded.

DNA: TGCGCCAGCACATTAGCGGGTAGTAGCTCCTACAATGAGCAGTTCTTC
CDR3: CASTLAGSSSYNEQFF
J: TRBJ2-1
D: TRBD2
size: NA
V: TRBV10-2

DNA: TGTGCCAGCAATAGGGGTCCCTATGGCTACACCTTC
CDR3: CASNRGPYGYTF
J: TRBJ1-2
D: NA
size: once
V: TRBV6-1

DNA: TGTGCCAGCAGTTACTCACAGGGGTCCTATGGCTACACCTTC
CDR3: CASSYSQGSYGYTF
J: TRBJ1-2
D: TRBD1
size: NA
V: TRBV6-6

DNA: TGTGCCAGCAGTCCATTATCCCCGCGGGGGGGCGCGAGGGAGACCCAGTACTTC
CDR3: CASSPLSPRGGARETQYF
J: TRBJ2-5
D: TRBD2
size: NA
V: TRBV27

DNA: TGTGCCAGCAGTCCCGGAACAGGAGTTTGGAGCTATGGCTACACCTTC
CDR3: CASSPGTGVWSYGYTF
J: TRBJ1-2
D: NA
size: NA
V: TRBV28

DNA: TGTGCCAGTAGTGGGAATAGCGGGCAACCTACCTACGAGCAGTACTTC
CDR3: CASSGNSGQPTYEQYF
J: TRBJ2-7
D: TRBD2
size: NA
V: TRBV19

DNA: TGTGCCAGCAGCTTTAGCGGGAGAAGGAATGAGCAGTTCTTC
CDR3: CASSFSGRRNEQFF
J: TRBJ2-1
D: TRBD2
size: NA
V: TRBV7-9

DNA: TGTGCCAGCAGCAAGGCCTCGGGACAGAAAGAAGAGACCCAGTACTTC
CDR3: CASSKASGQKEETQYF
J: TRBJ2-5
D: TRBD1
size: NA
V: TRBV7-9

DNA: TGTGCCAGCAGTTTTAGGCTAGCGGGTTTCCCAGATACGCAGTATTTT
CDR3: CASSFRLAGFPDTQYF
J: TRBJ2-3
D: TRBD2
size: once
V: TRBV28

DNA: TGTGCCAGCAGTTTTTTGGGACCCATAGCGAACGAGCAGTACTTC
CDR3: CASSFLGPIANEQYF
J: TRBJ2-7
D: NA
size: NA
V: TRBV27

DNA: TGTGCCAGCAGCTCAAGCTTAGAGGAGGACACCTTC
CDR3: CASSSSLEEDTF
J: TRBJ1-2
D: NA
size: NA
V: TRBV28

DNA: TGTGCCAGCATCGGGCGGGAAAAGGTGACAGATACGCAGTATTTT
CDR3: CASIGREKVTDTQYF
J: TRBJ2-3
D: NA
size: NA
V: TRBV28

DNA: TGTGCCAGCAGCTCCCCCCTAGCGGGGGGGATAGAGACCCAGTACTTC
CDR3: CASSSPLAGGIETQYF
J: TRBJ2-5
D: TRBD2
size: NA
V: TRBV7-6

DNA: TGCGCCAGCAGCTTGGATGAGACTGAAGCTTTCTTT
CDR3: CASSLDETEAFF
J: TRBJ1-1
D: NA
size: NA
V: TRBV5-1

DNA: TGTGCCAGCAGTTCCTCACCCGGGACTAGCGGCACAGATACGCAGTATTTT
CDR3: CASSSSPGTSGTDTQYF
J: TRBJ2-3
D: TRBD2
size: NA
V: TRBV28

DNA: TGCGCCAGCAGCCATCCGGCCGGGAGAAACTCCTACAATGAGCAGTTCTTC
CDR3: CASSHPAGRNSYNEQFF
J: TRBJ2-1
D: NA
size: NA
V: TRBV4-1

DNA: TGTGCCAGTAGTAGGATGGGGACTAGCGGGACCCACAAGGCCTACAATGAGCAGTTCTTC
CDR3: CASSRMGTSGTHKAYNEQFF
J: TRBJ2-1
D: TRBD2
size: few
V: TRBV19

DNA: TGTGCCTGGAGCGGACTAGCGGACTCCTACAATGAGCAGTTCTTC
CDR3: CAWSGLADSYNEQFF
J: TRBJ2-1
D: TRBD2
size: NA
V: TRBV30

DNA: TGCAGCGCTCTCAGTGAAAAACTGTTTTTT
CDR3: CSALSEKLFF
J: TRBJ1-4
D: NA
size: NA
V: TRBV29-1

DNA: TGTGCCAGTAGTTACGGCGGGAGCTCCTACAATGAGCAGTTCTTC
CDR3: CASSYGGSSYNEQFF
J: TRBJ2-1
D: TRBD2
size: NA
V: TRBV19

DNA: TGTGCCAGCAGCGTTAGGGGTTTAAGCACAGATACGCAGTATTTT
CDR3: CASSVRGLSTDTQYF
J: TRBJ2-3
D: NA
size: NA
V: TRBV9

DNA: TGTGCCACCCAAACAGGTGGACACGAGCAGTACTTC
CDR3: CATQTGGHEQYF
J: TRBJ2-7
D: NA
size: NA
V: TRBV10-3

DNA: TGTGCCAGCAGTGAATCGGGCAGGGGGCCTAGTGGCTACACCTTC
CDR3: CASSESGRGPSGYTF
J: TRBJ1-2
D: TRBD1
size: once
V: TRBV25-1

DNA: TGTGCCAGTAGTATATCGCGCGGCTACGAGCAGTACTTC
CDR3: CASSISRGYEQYF
J: TRBJ2-7
D: NA
size: NA
V: TRBV19

DNA: TGTGCCAGCAGTGCGGTTGGGACCAACAATGAGCAGTTCTTC
CDR3: CASSAVGTNNEQFF
J: TRBJ2-1
D: NA
size: NA
V: TRBV28

DNA: TGTGCCTGGAGTGTGGGGAATACGCAGTATTTT
CDR3: CAWSVGNTQYF
J: TRBJ2-3
D: NA
size: NA
V: TRBV30

DNA: TGTGCCTGGAGTGATCTGGGGCTAGCGGGAGACGAGCAGTACTTC
CDR3: CAWSDLGLAGDEQYF
J: TRBJ2-7
D: TRBD2
size: NA
V: TRBV30

DNA: TGTGCCAGCAGCTTATCGCCTACAGCAGATACGCAGTATTTT
CDR3: CASSLSPTADTQYF
J: TRBJ2-3
D: NA
size: once
V: TRBV7-2

DNA: TGTGCCAGCAGTTTGGGACAGGGGGCAGGCGTCACTGAAGCTTTCTTT
CDR3: CASSLGQGAGVTEAFF
J: TRBJ1-1
D: TRBD1
size: NA
V: TRBV28

DNA: TGCGCCGGGCCGAGGGGGGAGGGCACAGATACGCAGTATTTT
CDR3: CAGPRGEGTDTQYF
J: TRBJ2-3
D: NA
size: NA
V: TRBV10-2

DNA: TGTGCCAGCAAGGATGGGAACACAGATACGCAGTATTTT
CDR3: CASKDGNTDTQYF
J: TRBJ2-3
D: NA
size: once
V: TRBV11-2

DNA: TGTGCCAGCTCGGCGTCTGGACTAGCCACTAGGGCCAACTACGAGCAGTACTTC
CDR3: CASSASGLATRANYEQYF
J: TRBJ2-7
D: TRBD2
size: NA
V: TRBV18

DNA: TGTGCCACCAGCAGAGATGGGCAAAAAAGCGAGCAGTACTTC
CDR3: CATSRDGQKSEQYF
J: TRBJ2-7
D: NA
size: once
V: TRBV15

DNA: TGTGCCAGTAGTAAGGGCGGGAGCTACAATGAGCAGTTCTTC
CDR3: CASSKGGSYNEQFF
J: TRBJ2-1
D: TRBD2
size: NA
V: TRBV19

DNA: TGTGCCAGCGTTTTTCCGGGGGCTGGCGGGGAGCTGTTTTTT
CDR3: CASVFPGAGGELFF
J: TRBJ2-2
D: NA
size: NA
V: TRBV21-1

DNA: TGTGCCAGCAGTTACGGCCAGGGAAATCAGCCCCAGCATTTT
CDR3: CASSYGQGNQPQHF
J: TRBJ1-5
D: NA
size: NA
V: TRBV6-5

DNA: TGTGCCAGCAGTTTAACGACCGGCCCGTCCTCCTACGAGCAGTACTTC
CDR3: CASSLTTGPSSYEQYF
J: TRBJ2-7
D: NA
size: NA
V: TRBV27

DNA: TGCGCCAGCAGCTTTACGGCGGGAGGGCCGCAGGAGCAGTTCTTC
CDR3: CASSFTAGGPQEQFF
J: TRBJ2-1
D: TRBD2
size: NA
V: TRBV5-1

DNA: TGTGCCAGCAGCCCGGACAGGGTAGGAAACACCATATATTTT
CDR3: CASSPDRVGNTIYF
J: TRBJ1-3
D: TRBD1
size: NA
V: TRBV7-9

DNA: TGTGCCAGCAGCCGCGACAGGGGGAGGAACACTGAAGCTTTCTTT
CDR3: CASSRDRGRNTEAFF
J: TRBJ1-1
D: TRBD1
size: NA
V: TRBV28

DNA: TGTGCCAGCAGTGAAGACAGGGACTACGAGCAGTACTTC
CDR3: CASSEDRDYEQYF
J: TRBJ2-7
D: TRBD1
size: NA
V: TRBV27

DNA: TGTGCCAGTAGTATATGGGGACGGGGACAGGGGGCTTTGAGAGCTTTCTTT
CDR3: CASSIWGRGQGALRAFF
J: TRBJ1-1
D: TRBD1
size: NA
V: TRBV19

DNA: TGTGCCAGCAGTTTGTCTGGGTTGGAGACCCAGTACTTC
CDR3: CASSLSGLETQYF
J: TRBJ2-5
D: NA
size: NA
V: TRBV27